Listed here are 4 T cell receptor beta chains from one sample, sequenced in a study of CD8 T cells in Susac syndrome (dated by TCRdb to between 2017 and 2020). The library was produced with the immunoSEQ multiplex PCR assay. RNA was extracted using the RNeasy kit, and 0.5 to 1 microgram was reverse transcribed with random hexamers. The raw public reads went through TCRdb reprocessing: fastp at Q25, MiXCR clone calling, in-frame beta chains kept. Every entry covers one CDR3 protein and lists the most common genes and DNA from its rows. The sample table shows about 400,000 distinct CDR3 sequences, and approximately 85% are seen once. The top ten constitute under 0.15% of the sample. Sequencing input: CD8+ T cells from PBMCs. These TCRs come from a human donor with multiple sclerosis.

The chain combines TRBV27 with TRBJ2-7; D could derive from TRBD1 or TRBD2 (5 bases each). This CDR3 contains 16 residues. Germline lookup yields CDR1 MNHEY and CDR2 SMNVEV (reference sequence). The V and J ends lost 5 bases and 1 base respectively, with 18 bases between them. The CDR3 loop reads CASSPLSGTPSYEQYF. CDR3 nucleotides: TGTGCCAGCAGTCCCCTCTCTGGGACGCCTTCCTACGAGCAGTACTTC.

This clonotype appeared a single time. The chain employs TRBV19 and TRBJ2-1; D possibly corresponds to TRBD2 (5 bases). V dropped 3 bases and J dropped 3 bases, with 12 bases sitting between them. This CDR3 spans 15 amino acids. The germline gives CDR1 LNHDA, CDR2 SQIVND (reference sequence). For the CDR3, the DNA is TGTGCCAGTAGTATTATCTCGGGGAACTACAATGAGCAGTTCTTC. This translates into CASSIISGNYNEQFF.

The rearrangement uses TRBV6-1 and TRBJ2-2, with 8 bases aligning to TRBD2. This CDR3 is 15 amino acids long. Looked up from germline, CDR1 is MNHNS and CDR2 is SASEGT. Trimming removed 5 bases from V and 3 bases from J; junction bases left unmatched: 5. CDR3 in amino acids: CASSPGTRDTGELFF. The CDR3 DNA follows: TGTGCCAGCAGTCCCGGGACTAGGGACACCGGGGAGCTGTTTTTT.

The chain is built from TRBV5-6 and TRBJ1-1, with D unclear. The length of the CDR3 is 14 residues. Trimming shortened V by 0 bases and J by 3 bases, and 9 bases separated the two germline ends. Germline V gives CDR1 SGHDT, CDR2 YYEEEE. The CDR3 nucleotides read TGTGCCAGCAGCTTGGGCAACGAACACACTGAAGCTTTCTTT. Its translation: CASSLGNEHTEAFF.